This T cell receptor (beta chain) was profiled in a study of pediatric ulcerative colitis (dated by TCRdb to between 2017 and 2020). As for the study more broadly: From under ten newly diagnosed, treatment-naive pediatric ulcerative colitis patients and a few non-IBD control children, paired blood and rectal samples were collected.

To note about this clone: There is no known antigen for this receptor. Nothing much larger sits one base from this clone, and base qualities are not available.

The CDR3 goes from the cysteine to the phenylalanine over 12 residues. The entry retains the CDR3 DNA only, 36 bases that are in frame from base 1. The junction carries 13 bases between V and J, which are trimmed by 4 bases and 11 bases respectively. Sequences SNHLY (CDR1) and FYNNEI (CDR2) are obtained from the germline V gene. Broader findings and caveats from the paper: Features of the rectal repertoire distinguished controls, mild-moderate colitis patients and acute severe colitis patients, and in acute severe colitis rectal diversity was lower because of clonal expansions. Clonal overlap between a subject's own blood and rectum was significantly greater in ulcerative colitis patients than in controls, which suggests more T cell trafficking to inflamed tissue. The healthy control group was small, consisting of only a handful of individuals. Repertoires were derived from total lymphocyte DNA, so rare subsets such as regulatory T cells may have patterns not reflected. A couple of patients' blood samples yielded substantially fewer templates for technical reasons and were excluded from blood-rectal overlap analysis. A couple of rectal CDR3 clonotypes turned up in every ulcerative colitis patient but in none of the controls. T cells from blood may have been included in the rectal pinch biopsies, particularly in patients with overt colitis.

One to two pinch biopsies were taken from the rectum for research during colonoscopy. The control children had a colonoscopy because IBD was suspected, showed normal endoscopy both macroscopically and histologically, and did not receive an IBD diagnosis during the next year. Rectal biopsies were digested with proteinase K before DNA isolation. The Wizard kit (Promega) was used to extract genomic DNA from the blood and intestinal samples. Through the immunoSEQ TRB Survey service, multiplex V and J primers were used to amplify rearranged CDR3 beta regions from genomic DNA. To keep sequencing depth the same across samples, survey-level depth of up to 500,000 reads per sample was applied. Libraries were purified and pooled, and sequencing was performed on Illumina technology. The original methods were these. immunoSEQ online tools were used for productive clonality, sample overlap, pairwise scatters, CDR3 beta length, V/D/J gene usage and productiveness. Alongside Shannon and Simpson indices, calculated diversity was computed as the number of unique rearrangements divided by total templates, multiplied by 100. For principal component analysis, Z-score normalized data were analyzed with the R prcomp function and the ggbiplot package. Morisita's index was used to quantify the clonal overlap between blood and rectum within each subject. The source is immuneACCESS, and TCRdb retained only in-frame sequences with V and J called. Part of the clones is not carried over; for the studies checked, unresolved V genes explain less than half of this, and the remainder is unexplained. The DNA gave D and trimming, while V, J and clone size come from that table. Here the sample has 15,000 or so clones; 70% to 80% occur a single time. Together, the top ten hold 4% to 5.5% of the sample.

The rearranged segments are TRBV2 and TRBJ2-3, with the D gene too uncertain to name. This clonotype originated in a boy between 10 and 17 years old who was a control in a study of pediatric ulcerative colitis. The sequencing input was gut tissue. CDR3 protein: CASSVGFQRQYF. The sequenced DNA: TGTGCCAGCAGTGTGGGGTTTCAGCGGCAGTATTTT.